The 6 T cell receptor beta chains reported below all come from one sample, sequenced in a study of CD8+CD57+ T cells in acquired aplastic anemia. Patients picked for sequencing had shown CD8+CD57+ cell expansion detected by flow cytometry. Overall study findings and caveats: The authors found lower diversity in patient CD8+CD57+ cells than in total CD4+ and CD8+ pools.

Investigators profiled TCR beta VDJ and CDR3 from genomic DNA template. TCRdb re-analysed the reads in MiXCR, keeping a single row per CDR3 protein. This table holds about 20,000 distinct CDR3 sequences, approximately 37% found once. No antigen has been identified for these receptors. The sample was CD8+CD57+ T cells sorted from PBMCs. Documented subset: bead-enriched CD8+CD57+ effector memory T cells from SAA patients. Receptors originate from a human donor with aplastic anemia.

V gene TRBV7-3 combines with J gene TRBJ2-1, with a possible D match to TRBD2 (6 bases). Trimming stripped 2 bases from V and 11 bases from J, with 10 bases between. Per the germline V gene, CDR1 is SGHTA and CDR2 is FQGTGA. The CDR3 is 12 amino acids. This chain's CDR3 is CASSLAGGKQFF. DNA of the CDR3: TGTGCCAGCAGCTTAGCCGGGGGAAAGCAGTTCTTC.

The chain has TRBV29-1 and TRBJ1-2, with 8 bases fitting TRBD1. CDR3 size: 16 residues. The germline CDR1 and CDR2 sequences are SQVTM and ANQGSEA. J was trimmed by 7 bases and V by 8 bases; bases with no gene match: 21. This CDR3 is CSIISGQGLGLGGYTF. CDR3 bases: TGCAGCATAATATCAGGACAGGGCTTAGGTTTGGGTGGCTACACCTTC.

On this clonotype itself: A much bigger clone sits one base away, suggesting this may be a read error. The chain has TRBV20-1 and TRBJ2-6; D perhaps matches TRBD1 (5 bases). The germline gives CDR1 DFQATT, CDR2 SNEGSKA (reference sequence). This CDR3 spans 13 amino acids. As DNA, the CDR3 is TGCAGTTCGACAGTCTCTGAGGCCAACGTCCTGACTTTC. This encodes CSSTVSEANVLTF.

DNA for the CDR3: TGCAGTGCTAGTGAATCGGGCGTTTCTGGGGCCAACGTCCTGACTTTC. Its translation: CSASESGVSGANVLTF. The chain couples TRBV20-1 to TRBJ2-6; D not certain. The germline V and J ends were trimmed by 3 bases and 1 base, with 13 bases remaining between them. Germline loops: CDR1 DFQATT, CDR2 SNEGSKA (reference sequence). The CDR3 loop spans 16 amino acids.

The chain recombines TRBV6-5 with TRBJ2-7; 9 bases align to TRBD1. Trimming removed 5 bases from V and 3 bases from J; junction bases left unmatched: 5. Germline V CDR1 and CDR2: MNHEY, SVGAGI. This CDR3 region has 14 residues. The CDR3 DNA sequence: TGTGCCAGCAGTCCGGGACAGGGAAACTACGAGCAGTACTTC. It codes for CASSPGQGNYEQYF.

This clonotype has more than one count but fewer than ten. This chain links TRBV25-1 with TRBJ2-3, with D possibly TRBD2 on 6 matching bases. Trimming left V 4 bases short and J 2 bases short, with 13 bases between. The length of the CDR3 is 15 residues. Germline lookup yields CDR1 MGHDK and CDR2 SYGVNS. CDR3 sequence (DNA): TGTGCCAGCAGTGTCGGGACTCACAACACAGATACGCAGTATTTT. Its protein product is CASSVGTHNTDTQYF.